The 26 T cell receptor beta chains below were found in one sample sequenced in a study of CD8 T cells in Susac syndrome. An input of roughly 0.5 to 1 ug of RNA was subjected to reverse transcription using random hexamers. In TCRdb, the immunoSEQ multiplex PCR reads were re-called with MiXCR into one record per CDR3 protein. Of 300,000 to 350,000 distinct CDR3 sequences in the sample, roughly 94% were seen once. Sequencing used CD4+ T cells from PBMCs. These receptor sequences come from a human donor with multiple sclerosis.

The rearrangement joins TRBV7-2 to TRBJ2-7, with a possible D match to TRBD1 (6 bases). The CDR3 totals 14 residues. V was trimmed by 5 bases and J by 6 bases, leaving 17 bases between them. The germline V gene has CDR1 SGHTA and CDR2 FQGNSA. The CDR3 DNA is TGTGCCAGCAGCGTAGGGGGACGCCACGGCGAGCAGTACTTC. This gives the protein CASSVGGRHGEQYF.

This chain joins TRBV29-1 and TRBJ2-7; 8 nucleotides align to TRBD1. There are 13 residues in the CDR3. Germline trimming cut 6 bases from V and 4 bases from J; bases unmatched to any gene: 8. Per germline, CDR1 SQVTM and CDR2 ANQGSEA. CDR3 coding DNA: TGCAGCGTATTACAGGGGGGCTCATACGAGCAGTACTTC. Translation gives CSVLQGGSYEQYF.

V gene TRBV7-2 combines with J gene TRBJ2-5, with unresolved D. The V end lost 4 bases, the J end lost 3 bases, and 9 bases lay between the germline ends. CDR3 length: 13 amino acids. The germline gives CDR1 SGHTA, CDR2 FQGNSA. The CDR3 region is CASSSQSKETQYF. CDR3 sequence (DNA): TGTGCCAGCAGCTCCCAGTCCAAAGAGACCCAGTACTTC.

The rearrangement uses TRBV2 and TRBJ1-5, with D perhaps matching TRBD1 (5 bases). Trimming took off 4 bases at V and 8 bases at J, with 12 bases between the two ends. The CDR3 is 13 residues long. Germline values: CDR1 SNHLY, CDR2 FYNNEI. CDR3 bases: TGTGCCAGCAGTGTGGGGGAATGGGAGCCCCAGCATTTT. As protein: CASSVGEWEPQHF.

This clonotype was recorded a few times. J is TRBJ2-1 and V is TRBV7-8; D not resolved. Germline CDR1 SGHVS, CDR2 FQNEAQ. Trimming left V 3 bases short and J 8 bases short, with 5 bases between. This CDR3 comprises 11 residues. The CDR3: CASSFLDEQFF. CDR3 in DNA: TGTGCCAGCAGCTTTTTGGATGAGCAGTTCTTC.

The chain employs TRBV6-1 and TRBJ1-5; D is undetermined. Germline CDR1 MNHNS, CDR2 SASEGT. The ends were cut back, 5 bases at V and 0 bases at J, with 17 bases in the middle. The CDR3 totals 17 residues. CDR3 protein: CASSPPSDTYSNQPQHF. The CDR3 DNA is TGTGCCAGCAGTCCCCCCTCCGACACGTATAGCAATCAGCCCCAGCATTTT.

This clonotype turned up a few times. This rearrangement joins TRBV7-2 to TRBJ2-2, with D possibly matching TRBD1 (6 bases). This CDR3 is built from 14 residues. Trimming removed 6 bases from V and 3 bases from J, with 11 bases in between. Germline V CDR1 and CDR2: SGHTA, FQGNSA. CDR3 protein: CASSSQGYTGELFF. The CDR3 DNA reads TGTGCCAGCAGTTCCCAGGGGTACACCGGGGAGCTGTTTTTT.

Only one count was recorded for this clonotype. V is TRBV29-1 and J is TRBJ2-7; D gene uncertain. V was clipped by 5 bases and J by 0 bases, with 8 bases between them. Germline V gene lookup returns CDR1 SQVTM and CDR2 ANQGSEA. The CDR3 has 12 residues. In nucleotides, the CDR3 is TGCAGCGTTACTGACCCCTCCTACGAGCAGTACTTC. Translated, it gives CSVTDPSYEQYF.

The chain employs TRBV5-1 and TRBJ2-3; D gene unclear. The CDR3 runs to 15 residues. Germline V gives CDR1 SGHRS, CDR2 YFSETQ. V was trimmed by 3 bases and J by 2 bases, leaving 13 bases between them. The CDR3 DNA is TGCGCCAGCAGCTCACGGGCCCTAAACACAGATACGCAGTATTTT. Translation: CASSSRALNTDTQYF.

The J gene is TRBJ2-5, the V gene TRBV3-1; 10 positions agree with TRBD1. In germline, CDR1 is LGHDT, CDR2 YNNKEL (reference sequence). V shed 4 bases and J 4 bases; nucleotides not matched to a gene: 3. The CDR3 consists of 14 residues. The CDR3 DNA is TGTGCCAGCAGCCGCGGACAGGGGGTAGAGACCCAGTACTTC. Translating gives CASSRGQGVETQYF.

This chain joins TRBV12-3 or TRBV12-4 and TRBJ2-1; 8 bases map to TRBD1. The CDR3 is made up of 17 amino acids. V dropped 7 bases and J dropped 2; count of bases not matched to a gene: 13. The CDR3 sequence is CASTLTGTGQTYNEQFF. CDR3 coding DNA: TGTGCCAGCACCCTAACTGGGACAGGACAAACCTACAATGAGCAGTTCTTC.

V is TRBV12-3 or TRBV12-4 and J is TRBJ2-3; D may be TRBD2 (5 bases). The CDR3 extends over 14 amino acids. V lost 7 bases, J lost 0 bases, and 11 bases lay in between. The CDR3 loop is CASTSGGSTDTQYF. As DNA, the CDR3 is TGTGCCAGCACCAGCGGCGGAAGCACAGATACGCAGTATTTT.

J is TRBJ2-1 and V is TRBV30; D ambiguous. The V end lost 5 bases, the J end lost 3 bases, and 17 bases lay between the germline ends. Germline V gene sequence: CDR1 GTSNPN, CDR2 SVGIG (reference sequence). CDR3 length: 15 residues. The CDR3 reads CAWGRAVGVYNEQFF. The DNA for the CDR3 is TGTGCCTGGGGACGCGCTGTAGGTGTCTACAATGAGCAGTTCTTC.

The rearrangement uses TRBV7-6 and TRBJ1-1; no firm D call. V was shortened by 2 bases and J by 2 bases, with 9 bases between the two germline ends. CDR3 length equals 14 residues. Germline V gene sequence: CDR1 SGHVS, CDR2 FNYEAQ. DNA of the CDR3: TGTGCCAGCAGCTTATTACAGCTAAACACTGAAGCTTTCTTT. This translates into CASSLLQLNTEAFF.

This clonotype was recorded a few times. The rearrangement joins TRBV11-3 to TRBJ2-6, with D uncertain. Looked up from germline, CDR1 is SGHNT and CDR2 is YENEEA. The V and J ends lost 0 bases and 5 bases respectively, with 2 bases between them. There are 13 residues in the CDR3. The CDR3 spells CASSLDRANVLTF. In DNA form, the CDR3 reads TGTGCCAGCAGCTTAGATCGGGCCAACGTCCTGACTTTC.

V is TRBV18 and J is TRBJ2-7; the D gene is possibly TRBD1 (5 bases). The germline gives CDR1 KGHSH, CDR2 LQKENI. V was clipped by 3 bases and J by 4 bases, with 13 bases between them. The CDR3 has 14 amino acids. The DNA of the CDR3 is TGTGCCAGCTCACCGACTCAGGGAAATTACGAGCAGTACTTC. It specifies CASSPTQGNYEQYF.

This clonotype was observed a few times. The junction departs from germline at one end; a sequencing error may be responsible. The CDR3 bases are TGTGCCAGCAGTTTAGGGCAGGGATACAATGAGCAGTTCTTC. Its protein product is CASSLGQGYNEQFF. The chain is built from TRBV5-1 and TRBJ2-1; the D gene is possibly TRBD1 (5 bases). Germline lookup yields CDR1 SGHRS and CDR2 YFSETQ. The CDR3 extends over 14 amino acids.

The V gene is TRBV5-1, the J gene TRBJ1-6; TRBD1 matches 8 bases. Germline CDR1 reads SGHRS; CDR2 reads YFSETQ. Germline trimming cut 2 bases from V and 7 bases from J; bases unmatched to any gene: 5. The CDR3 has 15 residues. CDR3: CASSFNRDRNSPLHF. The CDR3 coding sequence is TGCGCCAGCAGCTTTAACCGGGACAGGAATTCACCCCTCCACTTT.

The chain combines TRBV19 with TRBJ1-5; 7 bases fit TRBD1. This CDR3 is built from 13 residues. Trimming cost V 6 bases and J 10 bases; bases outside gene matches: 9. Germline values: CDR1 LNHDA, CDR2 SQIVND (reference sequence). CDR3 residues: CASSSDRALPQHF. The CDR3 DNA sequence: TGTGCCAGTAGCTCCGACAGGGCCTTACCCCAGCATTTT.

The table lists this clonotype with a count of one. The rearrangement links TRBV7-2 to TRBJ1-3; TRBD1 is a possible D gene (6 bases). Germline CDR1 SGHTA, CDR2 FQGNSA. The ends were cut back, 6 bases at V and 4 bases at J, with 10 bases in the middle. The CDR3 has 13 amino acids. As DNA, the CDR3 is TGTGCCAGCAGTTTACAGGGAGGAAACACCATATATTTT. Protein: CASSLQGGNTIYF.

This sequence joins TRBV20-1 and TRBJ2-7, with 9 bases lining up with TRBD2. V was clipped by 4 bases and J by 2 bases; unmatched bases: 6. This CDR3 is 14 amino acids long. The V gene's germline CDR1 is DFQATT and CDR2 SNEGSKA (reference sequence). CDR3 loop: CSAIPGTSTYEQYF. The CDR3 bases are TGCAGTGCTATCCCCGGGACTAGCACCTACGAGCAGTACTTC.

V gene TRBV18 combines with J gene TRBJ2-6; TRBD2 aligns across 10 bases. V was clipped by 4 bases and J by 0 bases; unmatched bases: 3. CDR1 and CDR2 from the germline V gene are KGHSH and LQKENI. The CDR3 has 17 residues. In DNA, the CDR3 is TGTGCCAGCTCACTTCTAGCGGGAGCCTCTGGGGCCAACGTCCTGACTTTC. Its protein product is CASSLLAGASGANVLTF. The full variable domain, with the rest looked up from reference TRBV18 and TRBJ2-6, is NAGVMQNPRHLVRRRGQEARLRCSPMKGHSHVYWYRQLPEEGLKFMVYLQKENIIDESGMPKERFSAEFPKEGPSILRIQQVVRGDSAAYFCASSLLAGASGANVLTFGAGSRLTVL.

This sequence joins TRBV5-1 and TRBJ2-1; 13 bases are a match to TRBD2. V lost 4 bases to trimming and J lost 1 base; unmatched junction nucleotides: 8. Germline CDR1 reads SGHRS; CDR2 reads YFSETQ. The CDR3 contains 18 residues. The CDR3 DNA reads as TGCGCCAGCAGCCTACTAGCGGGGGGGCCGGGTTCCTACAATGAGCAGTTCTTC. It specifies CASSLLAGGPGSYNEQFF.

This chain links TRBV12-3 or TRBV12-4 with TRBJ2-6; tentatively, D is TRBD1 or TRBD2 (6 bases each). The CDR3 consists of 12 residues. V lost 6 bases, J lost 12 bases, and 12 bases lay in between. This chain's CDR3 is CASRAGGLVLTF. DNA of the CDR3: TGTGCCAGCAGAGCCGGGGGCCTCGTCCTGACTTTC.

The chain is built from TRBV11-1 and TRBJ2-7; 10 nucleotides line up with TRBD2. There are 17 residues in the CDR3. CDR1 is SGHAT and CDR2 is FQDESV in the germline V gene (reference sequence). V lost 5 bases and J lost 2; bases outside the gene matches: 12. The CDR3 reads CASSVLAGNSMAYEQYF. The CDR3 bases are TGTGCCAGCAGCGTACTAGCGGGAAACTCAATGGCCTACGAGCAGTACTTC.

This clonotype has only one observation. The V and J genes are TRBV7-2 and TRBJ2-5, with 7 bases matching TRBD2. The CDR3 runs 15 residues. V lost 1 base and J lost 1; bases outside the gene matches: 3. Germline CDR1 SGHTA, CDR2 FQGNSA. The DNA for the CDR3 is TGTGCCAGCAGCTTAGAAGGACTAGTCCAAGAGACCCAGTACTTC. Its protein product is CASSLEGLVQETQYF. The full variable domain, completed using reference TRBV7-2 and TRBJ2-5, is GAGVSQSPSNKVTEKGKDVELRCDPISGHTALYWYRQSLGQGLEFLIYFQGNSAPDKSGLPSDRFSAERTGGSVSTLTIQRTQQEDSAVYLCASSLEGLVQETQYFGPGTRLLVL.